This entry describes one T cell receptor beta chain. V dropped 2 bases and J dropped 3; count of bases not matched to a gene: 7. The CDR3 is 15 amino acids. CDR1 and CDR2 from the germline V gene are MNHEY and SVGAGI. These data originate in a study of T cell changes during pregnancy in multiple sclerosis. Sequencing was performed with immunoSEQ multiplex PCR; in TCRdb, only in-frame clones are kept and a portion is missing. The sample lists 85,000 to 110,000 clones, about 90% occurring once. The starting material was peripheral blood, obtained after pregnancy. This TCR came from a female donor with multiple sclerosis, enrolled in a pregnancy study. V usage is TRBV6-5 and J usage is TRBJ2-7; TRBD2 matches at 7 bases. The CDR3 sequence: CASSYKRGANYEQYF. In DNA, the CDR3 is TGTGCCAGCAGTTACAAGCGGGGAGCAAACTACGAGCAGTACTTC.